The 10 T cell receptor beta chains presented below share a single source sample, sequenced in a study of blood T cell repertoires in COVID-19. Repertoires were generated with immunoSEQ multiplex PCR, while TCRdb's copy carries only in-frame clones and drops some. There are 150,000 or so clones in the sample; around 79% occur only once, and under 2% lies in the top ten. Specimen: peripheral blood. All receptors derive from an elderly man with acute or convalescent COVID-19.

The CDR3, as DNA: TGTGCCAGCAGCCAACAGGGGGCGGATGGCTACACCTTC. Its translation: CASSQQGADGYTF. The chain carries TRBV3-1 (or the pseudogene TRBV3-2) and TRBJ1-2; 8 bases line up with TRBD1. The trim removed 2 bases at V and 6 bases at J, leaving 2 bases unmatched. Germline V gives CDR1 LGHDT, CDR2 YNNKEL (reference sequence). There are 13 residues in the CDR3.

This clone was detected only a few times. The chain carries TRBV28 and TRBJ1-1; 9 bases match TRBD1. Trimming at V came to 5 bases and at J to 3 bases, leaving 7 bases not matched to a gene. Germline V lookup: CDR1 MDHEN, CDR2 SYDVKM. The CDR3 is 15 amino acids. CDR3 nucleotide sequence: TGTGCCAGCAGTCCCGGACAGGGGCCCTACACTGAAGCTTTCTTT. Translation gives CASSPGQGPYTEAFF.

V usage is TRBV19 and J usage is TRBJ2-7, with 9 bases fitting TRBD2. The CDR3 contains 15 residues. Germline V lookup: CDR1 LNHDA, CDR2 SQIVND (reference sequence). J lost 2 bases, V lost 3 bases, and 5 bases had no gene match. In DNA form, the CDR3 reads TGTGCCAGTAGTATGTGGCTAGCGGGGCCCTACGAGCAGTACTTC. Residues: CASSMWLAGPYEQYF.

This clone was detected a few times. J is TRBJ2-4 and V is TRBV28; D is possibly TRBD2 (6 bases). The CDR3 sequence is 17 residues long. Germline values: CDR1 MDHEN, CDR2 SYDVKM. Trimming cost V 5 bases and J 0 bases, with 17 bases left between them. In DNA, the CDR3 is TGTGCCAGCAGTCTGAGGCGGGGCGATGTAGCCAAAAACATTCAGTACTTC. Protein product: CASSLRRGDVAKNIQYF.

The gene calls are TRBV6-1 and TRBJ2-7; the match to TRBD1 covers 8 bases. From germline, CDR1 is MNHNS and CDR2 SASEGT. The junction had 5 bases not matched to a gene; V was cut back by 2 bases and J by 5 bases. The CDR3 covers 14 residues. The CDR3 loop reads CASSETQGAHEQYV. The CDR3 nucleotides read TGTGCCAGCAGTGAAACCCAGGGGGCCCACGAGCAGTACGTC.

V and J are TRBV24-1 and TRBJ2-3, with no clear D. V lost 10 bases to trimming and J lost 0 bases, with 13 bases between them. The CDR3 runs to 14 residues. The germline CDR1 and CDR2 sequences are KGHDR and SFDVKD. The CDR3 protein is CATTGGGSTDTQYF. Here the CDR3 DNA reads TGTGCCACGACCGGCGGCGGAAGCACAGATACGCAGTATTTT.

This chain uses TRBV10-1 with TRBJ2-6; 8 nucleotides agree with TRBD1. Germline CDR1 WNHNN, CDR2 SYGVQD (reference sequence). The CDR3 runs 18 residues. Trimming cost V 2 bases and J 0 bases; bases outside gene matches: 6. The CDR3 bases are TGCGCCAGCAGTGAGAGACAGGGGCCCTTCTCTGGGGCCAACGTCCTGACTTTC. It encodes CASSERQGPFSGANVLTF.

The chain is built from TRBV2 and TRBJ2-7, with D possibly being TRBD1 (5 bases). Germline V gene sequence: CDR1 SNHLY, CDR2 FYNNEI. Between the trimmed V and J ends, which lost 6 bases and 6 bases, there was a span of 18 bases. The CDR3 consists of 14 residues. The CDR3 loop reads CASRKAQVAVEQYV. The CDR3, as DNA: TGTGCCAGCAGGAAGGCACAGGTTGCTGTCGAGCAGTACGTC.

The rearrangement links TRBV7-9 to TRBJ2-1; TRBD2 agrees at 9 bases. The CDR3 is 16 residues long. Looked up from germline, CDR1 is SEHNR and CDR2 is FQNEAQ (reference sequence). V trimming: 4 bases; J trimming: 6 bases; junction bases outside the gene matches: 10. This CDR3 is CASSSLGGGESNEQFF. The CDR3, as DNA: TGTGCCAGCAGCTCGTTGGGCGGGGGGGAAAGCAATGAGCAGTTCTTC.

The chain couples TRBV5-3 to TRBJ1-1; 7 bases line up with TRBD1. TRBV5-3 is recorded as an ORF, its role being uncertain. There are 12 residues in the CDR3. The V and J ends lost 3 bases and 10 bases, in that order; junction bases with no gene match: 6. The CDR3 is CARSSGSGGAFF. In DNA form, the CDR3 reads TGTGCCAGAAGCTCCGGGTCAGGGGGAGCTTTCTTT.